This T cell receptor beta chain was captured in a study of blood T cell repertoires in COVID-19. Study context: Both acute and convalescent COVID-19 samples were obtained from the United States, Italy and Spain.

How the authors handled the data: Reference gene primer amplification gave estimated nucleated cell counts. This table comes from immunoSEQ multiplex PCR, and its TCRdb copy is limited to in-frame clones, with some not included. D and trimming were read from the DNA, whereas the V and J calls and clone size are those reported in that table. The data show 150,000 to 200,000 clones, over 80% seen once. The CDR3 has 12 amino acids. Germline-derived CDR1 and CDR2 are MNHEY and SVGAGI. Deletions cut 6 bases from V and 11 bases from J, with 16 bases between. Everyone who took part was roughly 18 to 89 years old, and they came from about two dozen US areas. Clinical history as reported by participants underpinned cohort assignment.

The sequenced sample consisted of PBMCs or T cells enriched from blood (not recorded which). The sequence came from a woman aged 55-75 years who had recovered from COVID-19. The V gene is TRBV6-5, the J gene TRBJ1-1, with TRBD1 as a possible D gene (5 bases). CDR3 loop: CASSRDFQRAFF. The CDR3 coding sequence is TGTGCCAGCAGCCGGGACTTTCAACGGGCTTTCTTT.